This TCR beta chain was profiled in a study of T-cell reconstitution after alpha-beta-depleted transplantation in children. In regard to this clonotype: Its antigen remains unidentified.

This CDR3 spans 13 amino acids. CDR1 is LNHDA, CDR2 SQIVND, per germline (reference sequence). With 1 base clipped from V and 7 bases from J, the junction kept 4 bases outside the gene matches. General observations from the study: At around two months after transplant, the alpha-beta T cells were reportedly derived from several hundred expanded clones that came from non-depleted graft cells. The study traced high day-60 TCRbeta diversity in some patients to surviving recipient T cells and thymic progenitors. Newly produced T cells mostly provided counts and TCRbeta diversity after one year, as hyperexpanded clones declined.

Unique molecular identifiers tagged the TCRbeta library. Using its own MiXCR run on the PCR reads, TCRdb lists one record per CDR3 protein. The sample consists of around 250,000 distinct CDR3 sequences, less than 9% of them appearing once. Sequencing used PBMCs, mostly from graft donor cells, obtained 180 days after TCRalphabeta/CD19-depleted stem cell transplant. The chain uses TRBV19 and TRBJ2-7; 7 nucleotides align to TRBD2. This clonotype was obtained from a male patient aged 10-17 years who had a stem cell transplant for acute lymphoblastic leukemia, so the T cells may come from the graft donor. The CDR3 DNA is TGTGCCAGTAGTATAGCTCCCGGGAGGGAGCAGTACTTC. Protein sequence: CASSIAPGREQYF.